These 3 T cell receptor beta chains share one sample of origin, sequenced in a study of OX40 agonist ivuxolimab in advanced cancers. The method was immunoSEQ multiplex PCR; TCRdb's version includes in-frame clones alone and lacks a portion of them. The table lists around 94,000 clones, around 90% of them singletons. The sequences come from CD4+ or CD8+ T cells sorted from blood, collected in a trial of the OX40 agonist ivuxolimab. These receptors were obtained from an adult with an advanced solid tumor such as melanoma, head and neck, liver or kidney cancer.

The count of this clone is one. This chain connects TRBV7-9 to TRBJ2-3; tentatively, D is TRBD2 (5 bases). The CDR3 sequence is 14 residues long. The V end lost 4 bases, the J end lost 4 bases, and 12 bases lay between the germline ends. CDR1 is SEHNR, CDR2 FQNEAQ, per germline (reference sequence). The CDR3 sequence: CASSYQTGADTQYF. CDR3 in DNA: TGTGCCAGCAGCTATCAGACCGGGGCAGATACGCAGTATTTT. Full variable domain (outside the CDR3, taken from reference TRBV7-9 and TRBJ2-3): DTGVSQNPRHKITKRGQNVTFRCDPISEHNRLYWYRQTLGQGPEFLTYFQNEAQLEKSRLLSDRFSAERPKGSFSTLEIQRTEQGDSAMYLCASSYQTGADTQYFGPGTRLTVL.

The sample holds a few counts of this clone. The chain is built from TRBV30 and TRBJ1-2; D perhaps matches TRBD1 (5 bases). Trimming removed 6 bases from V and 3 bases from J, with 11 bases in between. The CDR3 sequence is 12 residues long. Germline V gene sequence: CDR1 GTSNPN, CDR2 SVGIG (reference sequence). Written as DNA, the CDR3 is TGTGCCTGCAGCGGGGGGGACTATGGCTACACCTTC. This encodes CACSGGDYGYTF. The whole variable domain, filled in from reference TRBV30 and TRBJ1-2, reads SQTIHQWPATLVQPVGSPLSLECTVEGTSNPNLYWYRQAAGRGLQLLFYSVGIGQISSEVPQNLSASRPQDRQFILSSKKLLLSDSGFYLCACSGGDYGYTFGSGTRLTVV.

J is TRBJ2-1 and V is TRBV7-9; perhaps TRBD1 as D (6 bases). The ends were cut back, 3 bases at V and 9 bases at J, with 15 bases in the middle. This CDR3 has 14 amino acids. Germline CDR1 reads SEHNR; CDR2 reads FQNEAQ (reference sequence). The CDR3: CASSFGQGRVEQFF. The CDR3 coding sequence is TGTGCCAGCAGCTTTGGGCAGGGGCGGGTTGAGCAGTTCTTC.